This TCR beta chain originates from a study of T-cell memory formation after mild COVID-19. Background on the study: Largely donor-specific TCR clusters were found.

The CDR3 is 14 residues long. Trimming took 3 bases from V and 5 from J, leaving 14 bases between them. CDR1 is MNHNS and CDR2 is SASEGT in the germline V gene. TCR alpha and TCR beta cDNA libraries carrying sample barcodes and UMIs came from 5'RACE with constant-segment primers. TCRdb passed the 5' RACE reads through MiXCR, listing each CDR3 protein once. Of 300,000 to 400,000 distinct CDR3 sequences listed, around 28% are singletons. The chain couples TRBV6-1 to TRBJ2-7, with D unclear. Specimen: PBMCs or a T cell subset sorted from them (not recorded which). The source is an adult woman who had mild COVID-19 (a few samples of this study predate the infection). Cell type and time point are not known. The CDR3 spells CASSDPLDLHEQYF. The CDR3 nucleotides are TGTGCCAGCAGTGACCCTCTAGACTTGCACGAGCAGTACTTC.